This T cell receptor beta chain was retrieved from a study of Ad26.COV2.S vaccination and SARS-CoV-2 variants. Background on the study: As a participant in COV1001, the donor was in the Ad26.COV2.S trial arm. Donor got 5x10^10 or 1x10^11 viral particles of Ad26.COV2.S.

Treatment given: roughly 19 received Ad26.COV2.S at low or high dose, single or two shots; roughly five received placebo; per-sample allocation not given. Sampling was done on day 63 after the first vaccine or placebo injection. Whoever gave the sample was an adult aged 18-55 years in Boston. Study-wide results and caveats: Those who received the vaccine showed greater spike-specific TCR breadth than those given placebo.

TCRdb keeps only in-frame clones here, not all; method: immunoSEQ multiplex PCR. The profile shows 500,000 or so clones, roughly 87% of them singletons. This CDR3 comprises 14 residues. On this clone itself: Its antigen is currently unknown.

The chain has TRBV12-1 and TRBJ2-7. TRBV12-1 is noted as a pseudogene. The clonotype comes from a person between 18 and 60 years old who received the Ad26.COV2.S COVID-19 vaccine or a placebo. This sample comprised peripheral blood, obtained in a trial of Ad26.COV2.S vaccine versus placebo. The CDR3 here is CASSCRDPRYEQYV. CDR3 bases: TGTGCCAGCAGCTGCCGGGACCCTCGGTACGAGCAGTACGTC.